This note documents a single T cell receptor (beta chain) sequence. Its target is unknown. Sequencing used immunoSEQ multiplex PCR; TCRdb keeps in-frame clones, though not all of them. In the table there are some 26,000 clones, about four fifths of which are singletons. This record comes from a study of lymphopenia after photon versus proton radiotherapy. Per the germline V gene, CDR1 is SGHVS and CDR2 is FQNEAQ. V was pared by 4 bases and J by 0 bases, with 16 bases between. The CDR3 loop spans 17 amino acids. Study-level points and caveats: After lymphocyte nadir, photon-treated repertoires showed oligoclonal expansion, especially CD8+ Temra. Photon-treated patients lost naive T cells and TCR diversity; proton-treated stayed stable.

The specimen comprised peripheral blood, sampled from a patient treated with photon-based radiotherapy. This TCR was sampled from a woman in her fifties or sixties with pancreatic cancer. The chain joins TRBV7-8 to TRBJ1-3, with D perhaps TRBD1 (5 bases). Written as DNA, the CDR3 is TGTGCCAGCAGCTCCTTGGGGAGTGGGGCCTCTGGAAACACCATATATTTT. Its protein product is CASSSLGSGASGNTIYF.